The 14 T cell receptor beta chains given below trace back to one sample, sequenced in a study of T cells in women clearing cervical HPV infection. Repertoires were generated with immunoSEQ multiplex PCR, while TCRdb's copy carries only in-frame clones and drops some. The table lists around 35,000 clones. Sequencing used blood buffy coat. Receptors originate from a woman between 18 and 75 years old with a cervical HPV16 infection that either progressed to CIN3+ or cleared (not recorded which).

As to this clone: The CDR3 end lies 3 residues beyond the end of the read and is filled in from the germline J gene. This chain joins TRBV5-1 and TRBJ2-5, with D possibly TRBD2 on 5 matching bases. There are 14 residues in the CDR3. V was trimmed by 0 bases and J by 5 bases, leaving 11 bases between them. The V gene's germline CDR1 is SGHRS and CDR2 YFSETQ. CDR3 DNA (partial): TGCGCCAGCAGCTTGGGAGGGCCACGGGAGACC. Its translation: CASSLGGPRET. The whole CDR3 reads CASSLGGPRETQYF. Full variable domain (remainder filled in from reference TRBV5-1 and TRBJ2-5): KAGVTQTPRYLIKTRGQQVTLSCSPISGHRSVSWYQQTPGQGLQFLFEYFSETQRNKGNFPGRFSGRQFSNSRSEMNVSTLELGDSALYLCASSLGGPRETQYFGPGTRLLVL.

For this clone: The read comes to an end 3 residues before the CDR3 does, leaving the germline J gene to fill in the end. The chain employs TRBV10-3 and TRBJ1-5, with a tentative D call TRBD1 (5 bases). Germline CDR1 reads ENHRY; CDR2 reads SYGVKD. This CDR3 spans 13 amino acids. The germline V and J ends were trimmed by 3 bases and 4 bases, with 7 bases remaining between them. CDR3 sequence: CAISEQENQPQHF. The CDR3 DNA, read in part, is TGTGCCATCAGTGAACAGGAGAATCAGCCC.

Regarding this clone: The CDR3 extends 3 residues past the end of the read, so its final part is completed from the germline J gene. The chain carries TRBV29-1 and TRBJ1-2, with D perhaps TRBD1 (6 bases). Germline CDR1 reads SQVTM; CDR2 reads ANQGSEA. The germline V and J ends were trimmed by 7 bases and 1 base, with 13 bases remaining between them. The CDR3 spans 13 residues. The sequenced part of the CDR3 DNA is TGCAGCGCGAGATTACAGGGTAACTATGGC. It yields the protein CSARLQGNYG. The entire CDR3 is CSARLQGNYGYTF.

Concerning this clone itself: Read coverage stops 3 residues before the CDR3 terminus; the germline J gene supplies the remainder. This chain links TRBV5-1 with TRBJ1-1; 7 bases match TRBD1. With 4 bases clipped from V and 3 bases from J, the junction kept 9 bases outside the gene matches. CDR3 size: 15 residues. Germline values: CDR1 SGHRS, CDR2 YFSETQ. CDR3 bases read: TGCGCCAGCAGCCCGGGCTACAGGGGAGACACTGAA. Protein product: CASSPGYRGDTE. The full CDR3 protein reads CASSPGYRGDTEAFF.

With respect to this clone: The read terminates 3 residues before the CDR3 end, so the remaining end is supplied by the germline J gene. This chain uses TRBV2 with TRBJ2-7; 12 bases line up with TRBD2. Germline CDR1 SNHLY, CDR2 FYNNEI. This CDR3 spans 14 amino acids. With V trimmed by 4 bases and J by 4 bases, 2 bases remained unmatched. The sequenced part of the CDR3 DNA is TGTGCCAGCAGTGGGACTAGCGGGGTATACGAG. Encoded protein: CASSGTSGVYE. The complete CDR3 sequence is CASSGTSGVYEQYF.

For this clone: An end of the junction does not agree with germline; a read error may underlie this. The CDR3 is cut off 3 residues early in the read; its end comes from the germline J gene. This chain links TRBV6-1 with TRBJ2-3; a possible D gene is TRBD2 (6 bases). The germline V gene has CDR1 MNHNS and CDR2 SASEGT. The CDR3 sequence is 13 residues long. The sequenced part of the CDR3 DNA is TGTGCCAGCAGTGCCACTAGCAAAGATACG. Translated: CASSATSKDT. From start to end, the CDR3 is CASSATSKDTQYF.

Comment on this clone: Read sequence stops 3 residues before the CDR3 end, and the germline J gene provides the missing end. The chain joins TRBV19 to TRBJ2-2; D gene uncertain. With 6 bases removed from V and 6 bases from J, the gap between germline ends came to 11 bases. The CDR3 is 13 residues long. Germline lookup yields CDR1 LNHDA and CDR2 SQIVND (reference sequence). The CDR3 loop reads CASSQLEAGELFF. The sequenced part of the CDR3 DNA is TGTGCCAGTAGCCAGCTAGAGGCCGGGGAG.

Notes on this clone: With the read ending 3 residues before the CDR3 end, the germline J gene is used to fill in that end. This chain links TRBV2 with TRBJ2-3; the match to TRBD2 covers 10 bases. From germline, CDR1 is SNHLY and CDR2 FYNNEI. The junction had 5 bases not matched to a gene; V was cut back by 6 bases and J by 5 bases. This CDR3 has 14 residues. CDR3 DNA (partial): TGTGCCAGCAGCTTAGCGGGGGGCATAGATACG. Translated: CASSLAGGIDT. The CDR3, in full, reads CASSLAGGIDTQYF.

Regarding this clone: One junction end does not reproduce the germline sequence, and a read error may be involved. The read terminates 3 residues before the CDR3 end, so the remaining end is supplied by the germline J gene. V gene TRBV11-3 combines with J gene TRBJ2-7, with D possibly TRBD1 on 6 matching bases. Per germline, CDR1 SGHNT and CDR2 YENEEA. There are 15 residues in the CDR3. The CDR3 bases that were read are TGTGCCAACAGCCGCCGCCAGGGGAGCGGCTACGAG. It is translated as CANSRRQGSGYE. The whole CDR3 region reads CANSRRQGSGYEQYF.

Points on this clone: The missing CDR3 end, 3 residues past where the read stops, is filled in from the germline J gene. The J gene is TRBJ1-2, the V gene TRBV7-2; D is perhaps TRBD1 (5 bases). Germline V gene lookup returns CDR1 SGHTA and CDR2 FQGNSA. The CDR3 consists of 12 residues. V lost 5 bases and J 7 bases, leaving 11 bases between the germline ends. The CDR3 bases that were read are TGTGCCAGCAGCAAACAGACAGTTGGC. Amino acid sequence: CASSKQTVG. The whole CDR3 sequence reads CASSKQTVGYTF.

The CDR3: CSASNSLSYEQYF. The CDR3 bases that were read are TGCAGTGCTAGCAACTCACTAAGCTACGAG. The chain recombines TRBV20-1 with TRBJ2-7; D remains ambiguous. Read data end 3 residues before the CDR3 end; the end is taken from the germline J gene. There are 13 residues in the CDR3. The ends were cut back, 3 bases at V and 3 bases at J, with 12 bases in the middle. The germline gives CDR1 DFQATT, CDR2 SNEGSKA (reference sequence).

Of note for this clone: The read gets to within 3 residues of the CDR3 end, and the germline J gene fills in the rest. The V and J genes are TRBV5-1 and TRBJ2-3; 7 bases fit TRBD1. CDR1 is SGHRS, CDR2 YFSETQ, per germline. The CDR3 consists of 14 residues. The CDR3 loop reads CASSLGDSQETQYF. The CDR3 DNA, read in part, is TGCGCCAGCAGCTTGGGGGACAGCCAAGAGACG.

Worth noting for this clone: The missing CDR3 end, 3 residues past where the read stops, is filled in from the germline J gene. This chain joins TRBV18 and TRBJ1-1; a weak D match, TRBD1 (5 bases). V gave up 3 bases and J gave up 4 bases, with 6 bases separating them. The CDR3 contains 12 residues. CDR1 is KGHSH, CDR2 LQKENI, per germline. CDR3 DNA, as far as it was read: TGTGCCAGCTCACCGGGGCCCACTGAA. Translating it yields CASSPGPTE. The entire CDR3 sequence reads CASSPGPTEAFF.

Remarks on this clone: The read comes to an end 3 residues before the CDR3 does, leaving the germline J gene to fill in the end. The J gene is TRBJ1-5, the V gene TRBV2; D ambiguous. Germline CDR1 SNHLY, CDR2 FYNNEI. The CDR3 is made up of 13 amino acids. V was shortened by 5 bases and J by 5 bases, with 10 bases between the two germline ends. CDR3 DNA (partial): TGTGCCAGCAGTCCCCTCCGTGATCAGCCC. It encodes CASSPLRDQP. The entire CDR3 protein is CASSPLRDQPQHF.